This TCR beta chain came from a study of regulatory dendritic cells for organ transplantation. The data were produced by immunoSEQ multiplex PCR, yet TCRdb's version contains in-frame clones alone and is incomplete. The repertoire includes 29,000 or so clones, over 75% of them detected once, and about 2.4% sits in the top ten. The CDR3 runs to 13 residues. Trimming shortened V by 2 bases and J by 6 bases, and 10 bases separated the two germline ends. Germline V gene data show CDR1 as SNHLY and CDR2 as FYNNEI. The rearrangement links TRBV2 to TRBJ2-5; a possible D gene is TRBD1 (6 bases). Specimen: memory CD4+ T cells from blood. The subset is: CD45RO+ memory T cells. The receptor was derived from a human donor in good health. CDR3 loop: CASSEQGPQTQYF. As DNA, the CDR3 is TGTGCCAGCAGTGAACAGGGGCCCCAGACCCAGTACTTC.